This TCR beta chain stems from a study of CD8 T cells in ankylosing spondylitis. In making TCR beta libraries, quantitative 5'-RACE with molecular barcodes was used. MiXCR, applied by TCRdb to the 5' RACE reads, yields one record per CDR3 protein. The profile shows more than 500,000 distinct CDR3 sequences, roughly 5% of them singletons. In its sample, this clonotype was seen many times. Its antigen is as yet unknown. The V end was cut by 11 bases, the J end by 7 bases, with 12 bases between. The length of the CDR3 is 11 residues. Germline assignment: CDR1 MDHEN and CDR2 SYDVKM. Study-level results: One TCR beta motif, made up of roughly eight highly homologous variants, appeared characteristic of ankylosing spondylitis blood. Both synovial fluid and blood in reactive arthritis had previously been reported to carry some motif variants.

This clonotype was sampled from a male donor with ankylosing spondylitis. The V call is TRBV28, the J call TRBJ2-1, with a possible D match to TRBD2 (6 bases). Sequencing was carried out using blood, either unsorted or a sorted T cell fraction (not recorded which). The CDR3 spells CALGRENEQFF. Written as DNA, the CDR3 is TGTGCCCTAGGCCGGGAGAATGAGCAGTTCTTC.